A selection of T cell receptor beta chains follows, all from one sample in a study of regulatory T cells in long-lasting Graves disease. Each CDR3 protein is one row after TCRdb ran MiXCR on the multiplex PCR reads. The sample contains approximately 490,000 distinct CDR3 sequences, under 20% of which appear only once. This same sample was also part of a study on T cells in Graves' hyperthyroidism and ophthalmopathy.

The starting material was peripheral blood mononuclear cells (PBMCs), obtained at new diagnosis, from a patient treated with antithyroid drugs. All receptors derive from a man aged 35-49 years with Graves disease. The CDR3 runs from the conserved cysteine through the conserved F or W. The D gene is left open where the match is weak. Clone size is not always given. Where it is, it says once, few, many or a class for expanded clones.

J gene: TRBJ2-1; D gene: TRBD2; clone size: many; V gene: TRBV18; CDR3 protein: CASSPPSGGRYNEQFF; CDR3 DNA: TGTGCCAGCTCACCACCGTCGGGCGGGAGGTACAATGAGCAGTTCTTC
J gene: TRBJ2-7; D gene: TRBD2; clone size: many; V gene: TRBV6-1; CDR3 protein: CASSEGLGRLNNEQYF; CDR3 DNA: TGTGCCAGCAGCGAAGGACTAGGCCGTCTGAACAACGAGCAGTACTTC
J gene: TRBJ2-6; D gene: TRBD2; clone size: many; V gene: TRBV11-2; CDR3 protein: CASSFGGRGGSGANVLTF; CDR3 DNA: TGTGCCAGCAGCTTCGGGGGGAGAGGTGGATCTGGGGCCAACGTCCTGACTTTC
J gene: TRBJ2-7; D gene: -; clone size: -; V gene: TRBV6-5; CDR3 protein: CASSYFAGMGEEQYF; CDR3 DNA: TGTGCCAGCAGTTATTTTGCAGGGATGGGGGAAGAGCAGTACTTC
J gene: TRBJ2-1; D gene: -; clone size: many; V gene: TRBV2; CDR3 protein: CASSEALGPGRNEQFF; CDR3 DNA: TGTGCCAGCAGTGAAGCGCTTGGACCCGGGAGAAATGAGCAGTTCTTC
J gene: TRBJ2-6; D gene: -; clone size: few; V gene: TRBV10-3; CDR3 protein: CAISESGGSGANVLTF; CDR3 DNA: TGTGCCATCAGTGAGTCGGGTGGCTCTGGGGCCAACGTCCTGACTTTC
J gene: TRBJ1-1; D gene: -; clone size: many; V gene: TRBV28; CDR3 protein: CASSLPETQAFF; CDR3 DNA: TGTGCCAGCAGTCTACCGGAGACACAGGCTTTCTTT
J gene: TRBJ2-7; D gene: -; clone size: -; V gene: TRBV30; CDR3 protein: CAWKLGAYEQYF; CDR3 DNA: TGTGCCTGGAAGCTGGGGGCGTACGAGCAGTACTTC
J gene: TRBJ2-7; D gene: TRBD1; clone size: -; V gene: TRBV6-1; CDR3 protein: CASTADRDEQYF; CDR3 DNA: TGTGCCAGCACCGCGGACAGGGACGAGCAGTACTTC
J gene: TRBJ2-1; D gene: TRBD2; clone size: -; V gene: TRBV20-1; CDR3 protein: CSARGGSGRAYYNEQFF; CDR3 DNA: TGCAGTGCTAGAGGGGGTAGCGGGAGGGCCTACTACAATGAGCAGTTCTTC
J gene: TRBJ2-7; D gene: -; clone size: many; V gene: TRBV20-1; CDR3 protein: CSAREPSYEQYF; CDR3 DNA: TGCAGTGCTAGAGAACCTTCCTACGAGCAGTACTTC
J gene: TRBJ2-7; D gene: TRBD2; clone size: few; V gene: TRBV5-6; CDR3 protein: CASSHTLAAYYEQYF; CDR3 DNA: TGTGCCAGCAGTCATACCCTAGCGGCGTACTACGAGCAGTACTTC
J gene: TRBJ1-2; D gene: -; clone size: few; V gene: TRBV19; CDR3 protein: CASSITTGDLWVDYTF; CDR3 DNA: TGTGCCAGTAGTATCACGACAGGAGACCTATGGGTTGACTACACCTTC
J gene: TRBJ1-2; D gene: -; clone size: many; V gene: TRBV24-1; CDR3 protein: CATSDSTANYGYTF; CDR3 DNA: TGTGCCACCAGTGACTCCACAGCTAACTATGGCTACACCTTC
J gene: TRBJ2-5; D gene: -; clone size: few; V gene: TRBV9; CDR3 protein: CASSVRTSQETQYF; CDR3 DNA: TGTGCCAGCAGCGTTAGGACATCCCAAGAGACCCAGTACTTC
J gene: TRBJ2-7; D gene: TRBD1; clone size: many; V gene: TRBV11-2; CDR3 protein: CASSSRPWDRYEQYF; CDR3 DNA: TGTGCCAGCAGCTCTCGCCCCTGGGACAGATACGAGCAGTACTTC
J gene: TRBJ2-7; D gene: TRBD2; clone size: few; V gene: TRBV19; CDR3 protein: CASSIALGTSGRAYEQYF; CDR3 DNA: TGTGCCAGTAGTATCGCTCTCGGGACTAGCGGGAGGGCCTACGAGCAGTACTTC
J gene: TRBJ1-5; D gene: TRBD1; clone size: -; V gene: TRBV3-1; CDR3 protein: CASSQPGQHQPQHF; CDR3 DNA: TGTGCCAGCAGCCAACCGGGACAGCATCAGCCCCAGCATTTT
J gene: TRBJ2-7; D gene: TRBD2; clone size: many; V gene: TRBV20-1; CDR3 protein: CSARDPSPSGRRNEQYF; CDR3 DNA: TGCAGTGCTAGAGATCCTTCGCCTAGCGGGAGGAGGAACGAGCAGTACTTC
J gene: TRBJ2-6; D gene: -; clone size: many; V gene: TRBV12-3/TRBV12-4; CDR3 protein: CASWGGRSSSGANVLTF; CDR3 DNA: TGTGCCAGCTGGGGAGGCAGGTCGAGCTCTGGGGCCAACGTCCTGACTTTC
J gene: TRBJ1-6; D gene: TRBD1; clone size: many; V gene: TRBV5-6; CDR3 protein: CASSRDRGRSPLHF; CDR3 DNA: TGTGCCAGCAGCCGTGACAGGGGCAGGTCACCCCTCCACTTT
J gene: TRBJ2-7; D gene: -; clone size: few; V gene: TRBV6-2/TRBV6-3; CDR3 protein: CASRHVRPAYSYEQYF; CDR3 DNA: TGTGCCAGCAGGCACGTTAGACCAGCCTACTCCTACGAGCAGTACTTC
J gene: TRBJ2-1; D gene: -; clone size: many; V gene: TRBV6-1; CDR3 protein: CASSESIGVHNEQFF; CDR3 DNA: TGTGCCAGCAGTGAAAGTATAGGGGTCCACAATGAGCAGTTCTTC
J gene: TRBJ2-7; D gene: -; clone size: -; V gene: TRBV28; CDR3 protein: CASSLRSSYTYEQYF; CDR3 DNA: TGTGCCAGCAGTTTAAGGTCAAGTTATACCTACGAGCAGTACTTC
J gene: TRBJ2-5; D gene: -; clone size: -; V gene: TRBV5-1; CDR3 protein: CASSRTNGSWGETQYF; CDR3 DNA: TGCGCCAGCAGCCGGACTAACGGGAGCTGGGGGGAGACCCAGTACTTC
J gene: TRBJ2-1; D gene: -; clone size: few; V gene: TRBV29-1; CDR3 protein: CSAYRADNEQFF; CDR3 DNA: TGCAGCGCCTACAGGGCGGACAATGAGCAGTTCTTC
J gene: TRBJ2-7; D gene: -; clone size: -; V gene: TRBV7-2; CDR3 protein: CASSPAVEGLREQYF; CDR3 DNA: TGTGCCAGCAGCCCGGCCGTTGAGGGTTTGCGCGAGCAGTACTTC
J gene: TRBJ1-2; D gene: -; clone size: -; V gene: TRBV6-1; CDR3 protein: CASSPGGEDYGYTF; CDR3 DNA: TGTGCCAGCAGCCCCGGGGGGGAGGACTATGGCTACACCTTC
J gene: TRBJ2-5; D gene: -; clone size: many; V gene: TRBV7-9; CDR3 protein: CASSRGTLGETQYF; CDR3 DNA: TGTGCCAGCAGCCGTGGGACACTTGGGGAGACCCAGTACTTC
J gene: TRBJ2-1; D gene: -; clone size: many; V gene: TRBV6-1; CDR3 protein: CASQRHSSYNEQFF; CDR3 DNA: TGTGCCAGCCAAAGACATAGCTCCTACAATGAGCAGTTCTTC
J gene: TRBJ2-2; D gene: TRBD2; clone size: few; V gene: TRBV19; CDR3 protein: CASSIVLTSGGFNTGELFF; CDR3 DNA: TGTGCCAGTAGTATAGTCCTGACTAGCGGGGGTTTTAACACCGGGGAGCTGTTTTTT
J gene: TRBJ2-2; D gene: -; clone size: many; V gene: TRBV18; CDR3 protein: CASSPKAGQNTGELFF; CDR3 DNA: TGTGCCAGCTCACCCAAGGCAGGGCAGAACACCGGGGAGCTGTTTTTT
J gene: TRBJ2-1; D gene: -; clone size: -; V gene: TRBV19; CDR3 protein: CASSILLYSYNEQFF; CDR3 DNA: TGTGCCAGTAGTATTCTACTCTACTCCTACAATGAGCAGTTCTTC
J gene: TRBJ2-3; D gene: -; clone size: many; V gene: TRBV2; CDR3 protein: CASSMFGGETYTDTQYF; CDR3 DNA: TGTGCCAGTTCTATGTTCGGGGGCGAAACGTACACAGATACGCAGTATTTT
J gene: TRBJ2-2; D gene: TRBD1; clone size: many; V gene: TRBV20-1; CDR3 protein: CSVPGQGSGELFF; CDR3 DNA: TGCAGTGTCCCGGGACAGGGATCCGGGGAGCTGTTTTTT